This entry features one T cell receptor (beta chain) sequence. The target of this receptor is not known. Base qualities are not at hand, and no much larger clone is one base apart. Library construction relied on 5' RACE. The run used an Illumina HiSeq 2500. A second PCR of 7 to 11 cycles was performed with a sample-barcoded 5' primer and a J-beta primer mix. A template-switch 5' adaptor carrying 12 random nucleotides introduced a unique molecular identifier onto each TCR beta cDNA molecule. Each sample yielded at least 3 million CDR3-containing paired-end reads. The Mint cDNA synthesis kit, primed by a TRBC-specific oligonucleotide, was used to synthesize first-strand cDNA from all RNA. Following uracil-DNA glycosylase treatment, all cDNA underwent a first 18-cycle PCR with the universal primers M1SS and BC2_uni_R. The original methods were these. Normalization of each sample was performed by random selection of 1 million high-quality reads, each carrying a distinct molecular identifier. Instead of being binned into consensus sequences, reads that shared molecular identifiers were thrown out. MiTCR, run with a Q25 quality threshold and the strictest error-elimination algorithm, handled CDR3 identification, clonotype clustering and error correction. Lower-bound total TCR beta diversity was estimated with a nonparametric unseen species model using Euler transformation. TCRdb reanalyzed the raw reads on its own, using fastp at Q25 for trimming and MiXCR for clone calling, and kept in-frame beta chains. Rows are combined by CDR3 protein, so each entry shows the most common genes and DNA. The V and J calls follow TCRdb's processing rather than the paper's. The sample contains 1.5 million to 2 million distinct CDR3 sequences, roughly 30% of them found a single time. The top ten clones comprise over 9% of the sample.

This sample stems from a study of blood T cells in healthy people across ages (dated by TCRdb to about 2015). Looking at the study overall: Template switching captured roughly one uniquely barcoded TCR beta cDNA molecule per two T cells in model experiments. Using deep sequencing normalized with unique cDNA molecular identifiers, the study measured how TCR beta repertoire diversity changes with age. Donors of different ages were randomly distributed across sequencing lanes to avoid experimental bias. For two donors (one aged 18 to 30 and one aged 80 or older), the study analyzed two additional independent replicas of 1 million unique cDNA reads from the same blood draw. Four age groups were formed from the donors: young (average roughly 15 years), middle-aged (just under 40), aged (roughly 58) and long-lived (more than 75).

The paper as a whole reports these results and caveats: Compared with the aged group, the long-lived group had more naive CD4+ T cells, fewer expanded clones and increased TCR diversity, suggesting age selection. As age increased, observed TCR beta diversity per million T cells dropped in a roughly linear way, and a significant reduction was already evident by age about 40. Total diversity estimates from one million sequenced T cells were considered lower bounds and underestimates. Donor CMV infection status was unknown, potentially confounding age-related changes in expanded clonotypes. Conclusive comparison of naive and antigen-experienced compartments was prevented by the profiling of bulk unsorted PBMCs. A strong correlation was found between observed TCR beta diversity and the percentage of naive T cells measured by flow cytometry.

The germline V gene provides CDR1 SQVTM and CDR2 ANQGSEA. V loses 2 bases, J loses 8 bases, and the germline ends lie 22 bases apart. CDR3 length: 16 amino acids, cysteine to phenylalanine. The retained sequence is limited to the CDR3, 48 bases, with the frame set at the first base. Donors were a few dozen systemically healthy Caucasian individuals from Russia aged roughly 6 to 95 years. About 10 milliliters of peripheral blood were collected from each donor into EDTA-treated Vacutainer tubes. PBMCs were isolated by Ficoll-Paque density-gradient centrifugation, with at least 6.5 million obtained per sample. Trizol reagent was used to extract total RNA from PBMCs, with at least 6 micrograms per sample. For every donor, flow cytometry on a PBMC aliquot measured the percentage of naive CD45RAhigh/CD27high T cells.

Sequenced: blood. The sequence came from a woman between 25 and 40 years old in good health. The chain is encoded by TRBV29-1 joined to TRBJ2-1, with the D call perhaps TRBD1 or TRBD2, each one matching 6 bases. The DNA sequence is given as TGCAGCGTTGAACTGATAATAGTGGGGGGCGTATATGAGCAGTTCTTC. Translated, this gives CSVELIIVGGVYEQFF.